This is a list of T cell receptor beta chains from one sample in a study of cytomegalovirus exposure and HLA in healthy donors. Method: immunoSEQ multiplex PCR; TCRdb's copy keeps in-frame clones and lacks some. This table holds 130,000 to 150,000 clones, 80% to 85% found once. Source material: PBMCs. The receptors come from a woman aged 25-40 years in good health and CMV-seronegative. Each CDR3 is given with its conserved first and last residue.

v_call: TRBV23-1
cdr3_aa: CASTSPLGTTQETQYF

v_call: TRBV28
cdr3_aa: CASSSPGTGIYGYTF

v_call: TRBV30
cdr3_aa: CAWSVHGDNEAFF

v_call: TRBV5-4
cdr3_aa: CASSLRDRVLGGANVLTF

v_call: TRBV19
cdr3_aa: CASSIAGGITNEKLFF

v_call: TRBV23-1
cdr3_aa: CASRGETGPEQYF

v_call: TRBV5-1
cdr3_aa: CASRLGGSTDTQYF

v_call: TRBV10-1
cdr3_aa: CASSERGQGGDGELFF

v_call: TRBV27
cdr3_aa: CASSPTWTNNSPLHF

v_call: TRBV19
cdr3_aa: CASTVQGWSNTGELFF

v_call: TRBV28
cdr3_aa: CASSLLQAQPQHF

v_call: TRBV5-1
cdr3_aa: CASTGTGDTANTGELFF

v_call: TRBV19
cdr3_aa: CASSAPGQFYNEQFF

v_call: TRBV19
cdr3_aa: CASSVDRGSYGYTF

v_call: TRBV7-9
cdr3_aa: CASSLYSGGYEQYF

v_call: TRBV6-5
cdr3_aa: CASSYSLTGQGREAFF

v_call: TRBV19
cdr3_aa: CASTPFERSNEQFF

v_call: TRBV5-6
cdr3_aa: CASSGGQRAIQYF

v_call: TRBV27
cdr3_aa: CASSLTSGATYEQYF

v_call: TRBV19
cdr3_aa: CASSMTGGAYEQYF